Each of the 10 T cell receptor beta chains below was sequenced from the same sample in a study of cytomegalovirus exposure and HLA in healthy donors. TCRdb's copy holds only in-frame clones and misses some; the assay was immunoSEQ multiplex PCR. The sample holds 110,000 to 150,000 clones; less than 95% are singletons and the top ten take 1.5% to 2%. The sequencing sample was made of PBMCs. Receptor source: a man in his late teens or twenties in good health and CMV-seropositive.

The chain is built from TRBV27 and TRBJ1-2, with D perhaps TRBD1 (5 bases). Between the trimmed V and J ends, which lost 6 bases and 5 bases, there was a span of 13 bases. The germline V gene has CDR1 MNHEY and CDR2 SMNVEV (reference sequence). The CDR3 spans 13 residues. CDR3 sequence reads: CASSQGQFYGYTF. The CDR3 DNA reads as TGTGCCAGCAGCCAAGGACAATTTTATGGCTACACCTTC.

Here the CDR3 DNA reads TGTGCCAGCAGCTTGGCATCCAGGATCTACGAGCAGTACTTC. Its translation is CASSLASRIYEQYF. This chain links TRBV5-6 with TRBJ2-7; no firm D call. CDR3 length: 14 residues. Deletions cut 0 bases from V and 3 bases from J, with 10 bases between. The germline V gene has CDR1 SGHDT and CDR2 YYEEEE.

J is TRBJ2-1 and V is TRBV5-1, with 7 bases matching TRBD2. V shed 0 bases, J shed 5 bases, and the junction held 5 bases outside the gene matches. The CDR3 spans 15 residues. Germline assignment: CDR1 SGHRS and CDR2 YFSETQ. In DNA, the CDR3 is TGCGCCAGCAGCTTGGGTGGGAGGGGAAACAATGAGCAGTTCTTC. Translating gives CASSLGGRGNNEQFF.

The chain couples TRBV15 to TRBJ2-7, with a tentative D call TRBD2 (5 bases). The CDR3 has 16 amino acids. CDR1 is LNHNV, CDR2 YYDKDF, per germline (reference sequence). Trimming pared 1 base from V and 2 bases from J, leaving 15 bases between. CDR3 in amino acids: CATSRGGGEVAYEQYF. In nucleotides, the CDR3 is TGTGCCACCAGCAGAGGAGGAGGTGAGGTTGCCTACGAGCAGTACTTC.

V gene TRBV27 combines with J gene TRBJ1-1; a weak D match, TRBD1 (6 bases). The CDR3 contains 16 residues. Germline loops: CDR1 MNHEY, CDR2 SMNVEV (reference sequence). Trimming cost V 2 bases and J 1 base, with 14 bases left between them. CDR3 nucleotide sequence: TGTGCCAGCAGTTTACTCACTGCCAGGGGGAACACTGAAGCTTTCTTT. Protein product: CASSLLTARGNTEAFF.

The chain joins TRBV9 to TRBJ1-4, with 9 bases that match TRBD1. CDR1 SGDLS and CDR2 YYNGEE come from the germline V gene. Trimming at V came to 0 bases and at J to 8 bases, leaving 2 bases not matched to a gene. The CDR3 is 14 amino acids. The CDR3 is CASSVGTGVEKLFF. The CDR3 region has the DNA TGTGCCAGCAGCGTAGGGACAGGGGTCGAAAAACTGTTTTTT.

The chain has TRBV2 and TRBJ1-5, with 9 positions matching TRBD1. The CDR3 is made up of 17 amino acids. CDR1 SNHLY and CDR2 FYNNEI come from the germline V gene. V was clipped by 2 bases and J by 6 bases; unmatched bases: 11. The CDR3 nucleotides read TGTGCCAGCAGTGAAAAGCCGGGACAGGGACGCGGTCAGCCCCAGCATTTT. It translates to CASSEKPGQGRGQPQHF.

The chain couples TRBV28 to TRBJ2-3, with D possibly TRBD2 on 6 matching bases. V dropped 2 bases and J dropped 8 bases, with 11 bases sitting between them. The germline CDR1 and CDR2 sequences are MDHEN and SYDVKM. The CDR3 consists of 13 residues. The CDR3 here is CASSLGGGSTQYF. CDR3 coding DNA: TGTGCCAGCAGTTTAGGGGGAGGAAGTACGCAGTATTTT.

The rearrangement uses TRBV6-1 and TRBJ2-1, with D possibly matching TRBD2 (6 bases). The V end was cut by 0 bases, the J end by 14 bases, with 17 bases between. The CDR3 is 14 residues long. The germline V gene encodes CDR1 MNHNS and CDR2 SASEGT. CDR3 region: CASSEARLGRVEFF. CDR3 DNA sequence: TGTGCCAGCAGTGAAGCTCGACTAGGGCGGGTTGAGTTCTTC.

This clone was observed a handful of times. The chain employs TRBV2 and TRBJ1-2; 9 bases map to TRBD1. Losses at the gene ends were 3 bases for V and 8 bases for J; bases not matched to a gene: 13. Germline CDR1 reads SNHLY; CDR2 reads FYNNEI. The CDR3 has 16 amino acids. DNA for the CDR3: TGTGCCAGCAGTGAGTTCGGACAGGGGAGGGGGTACGGCTACACCTTC. It codes for CASSEFGQGRGYGYTF.